This T cell receptor beta chain was found in a study of OX40 agonist ivuxolimab in advanced cancers. Using immunoSEQ multiplex PCR, the repertoire was profiled, and TCRdb retains in-frame clones only, with some absent. The table includes roughly 72,000 clones, approximately 94% detected once. Blood draws occurred at baseline, cycle 4 day 1, and cycle 7 day 1. The germline V gene encodes CDR1 SGHKS and CDR2 YYEKEE (reference sequence). V lost 5 bases and J lost 4; bases outside the gene matches: 6. The CDR3 covers 14 residues. This sequence originates from an adult with an advanced solid tumor such as melanoma, head and neck, liver or kidney cancer. The material was CD4+ or CD8+ T cells sorted from blood, obtained in a trial of the OX40 agonist ivuxolimab. The chain couples TRBV5-5 to TRBJ2-5; 9 positions match TRBD2. CDR3 DNA: TGTGCCAGCAGAGCGGGGGGTAGATCAGAGACCCAGTACTTC. It codes for CASRAGGRSETQYF.